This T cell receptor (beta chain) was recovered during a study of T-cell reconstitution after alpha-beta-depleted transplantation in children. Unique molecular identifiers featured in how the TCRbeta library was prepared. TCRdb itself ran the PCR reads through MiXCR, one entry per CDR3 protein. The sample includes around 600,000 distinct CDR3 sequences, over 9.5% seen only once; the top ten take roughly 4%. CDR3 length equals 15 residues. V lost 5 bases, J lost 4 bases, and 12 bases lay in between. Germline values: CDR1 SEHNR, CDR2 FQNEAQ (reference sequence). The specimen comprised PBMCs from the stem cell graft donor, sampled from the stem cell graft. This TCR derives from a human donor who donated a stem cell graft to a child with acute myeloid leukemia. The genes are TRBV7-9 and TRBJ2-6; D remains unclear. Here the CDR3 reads CASSPIVSGANVLTF. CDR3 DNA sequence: TGTGCCAGCAGCCCCATTGTCTCCGGGGCCAACGTCCTGACTTTC.